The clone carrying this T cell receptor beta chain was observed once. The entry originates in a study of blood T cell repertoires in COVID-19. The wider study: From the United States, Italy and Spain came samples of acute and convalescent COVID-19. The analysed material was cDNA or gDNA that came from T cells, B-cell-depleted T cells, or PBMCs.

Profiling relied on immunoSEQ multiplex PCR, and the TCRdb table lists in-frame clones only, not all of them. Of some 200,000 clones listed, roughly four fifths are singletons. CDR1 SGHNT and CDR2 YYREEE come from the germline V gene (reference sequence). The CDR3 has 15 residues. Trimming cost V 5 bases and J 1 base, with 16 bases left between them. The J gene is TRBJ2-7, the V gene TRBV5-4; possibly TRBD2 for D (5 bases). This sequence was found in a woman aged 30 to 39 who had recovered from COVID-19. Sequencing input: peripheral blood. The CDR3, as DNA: TGTGCCAGCAGATCCGGAGGATCGGATTCCTACGAGCAGTACTTC. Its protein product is CASRSGGSDSYEQYF. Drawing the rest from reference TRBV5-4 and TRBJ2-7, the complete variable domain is ETGVTQSPTHLIKTRGQQVTLRCSSQSGHNTVSWYQQALGQGPQFIFQYYREEENGRGNFPPRFSGLQFPNYSSELNVNALELDDSALYLCASRSGGSDSYEQYFGPGTRLTVT.